These 6 T cell receptor beta chains came from one sample sequenced in a study of blood T cell repertoires in COVID-19. Method: immunoSEQ multiplex PCR; TCRdb's copy keeps in-frame clones and lacks some. The repertoire consists of roughly 75,000 clones, with almost 85% occurring once and the leading ten covering 11%. Material: peripheral blood. All receptors derive from a man aged 50 or older with acute or convalescent COVID-19.

The V call is TRBV5-6, the J call TRBJ2-7; 8 nucleotides align to TRBD1. Germline values: CDR1 SGHDT, CDR2 YYEEEE. V trimming: 1 base; J trimming: 1 base; junction bases outside the gene matches: 4. The CDR3 runs 15 residues. CDR3 region: CASSLTDRESYEQYF. The CDR3 nucleotides read TGTGCCAGCAGCTTGACGGACAGGGAATCCTACGAGCAGTACTTC. The complete variable domain, with remaining parts taken from reference TRBV5-6 and TRBJ2-7, reads DAGVTQSPTHLIKTRGQQVTLRCSPKSGHDTVSWYQQALGQGPQFIFQYYEEEERQRGNFPDRFSGHQFPNYSSELNVNALLLGDSALYLCASSLTDRESYEQYFGPGTRLTVT.

V is TRBV4-2 and J is TRBJ2-3, with TRBD2 matching over 9 bases. Germline V lookup: CDR1 LGHNA, CDR2 YNFKEQ. The CDR3 extends over 17 amino acids. V lost 1 base and J lost 3; bases outside the gene matches: 8. CDR3 bases: TGTGCCAGCAGCCAAGCAGTGACTAGCGGCTCGACAGATACGCAGTATTTT. This gives the protein CASSQAVTSGSTDTQYF.

The V gene is TRBV28, the J gene TRBJ1-1; the match to TRBD1 covers 8 bases. Germline CDR1 reads MDHEN; CDR2 reads SYDVKM. The CDR3 spans 13 residues. The junction had 4 bases not matched to a gene; V was cut back by 6 bases and J by 4 bases. The CDR3 DNA sequence: TGTGCCAGCAGGCGACAGGGGACCACTGAAGCTTTCTTT. Its translation: CASRRQGTTEAFF.

CDR3 nucleotide sequence: TGCGCCAGCAGCTTGGGGACAGACACTGAAGCTTTCTTT. Protein product: CASSLGTDTEAFF. The rearrangement uses TRBV5-1 and TRBJ1-1, with D tentatively TRBD1 (6 bases). V gave up 0 bases and J gave up 3 bases, with 6 bases separating them. Germline V gene sequence: CDR1 SGHRS, CDR2 YFSETQ. This CDR3 spans 13 amino acids.

The chain uses TRBV3-1 (or the pseudogene TRBV3-2) and TRBJ1-5; a possible D gene is TRBD1 (6 bases). V lost 2 bases and J lost 6, with 14 bases in between. This CDR3 has 15 residues. CDR1 and CDR2 from the germline V gene are LGHDT and YNNKEL (reference sequence). The CDR3 nucleotides read TGTGCCAGCAGCCAACAGGGGTTAATTTTTCAGCCCCAGCATTTT. Amino acid sequence: CASSQQGLIFQPQHF.

This clone occurred once. This chain joins TRBV10-3 and TRBJ1-2; D gene uncertain. CDR1 and CDR2 from the germline V gene are ENHRY and SYGVKD. V lost 7 bases and J 4 bases, leaving 19 bases between the germline ends. The CDR3 covers 15 residues. The CDR3 DNA reads as TGTGCCATCACCCGGAGTGACGAGGGTGGCTATGGCTACACCTTC. Its translation is CAITRSDEGGYGYTF.